The clone carrying this TCR beta chain was detected a few times. Authors' analysis steps: The assay estimated nucleated cells by amplifying reference gene primers. Libraries were prepared by immunoSEQ multiplex PCR; TCRdb keeps only in-frame clonotypes and omits some of them. V and J calls and clone size are given by that table; D and trimming were obtained from the DNA. The sample consists of some 100,000 clones, roughly 87% of them appearing once. This specimen comes from a study of blood T cell repertoires in COVID-19. Study-level information: The analysed material was cDNA or gDNA that came from T cells, B-cell-depleted T cells, or PBMCs.

CDR3 size: 13 residues. Germline lookup yields CDR1 KGHDR and CDR2 SFDVKD. The ends were cut back, 9 bases at V and 1 base at J, with 9 bases in the middle. The sample taken for sequencing was peripheral blood. This receptor was obtained from a man under 40 in a cohort sampled during active COVID-19. The rearrangement links TRBV24-1 to TRBJ1-5; D unclear. The CDR3 reads CATRGESNQPQHF. The CDR3 DNA is TGTGCCACCCGAGGAGAGAGCAATCAGCCCCAGCATTTT.